The 18 T cell receptor beta chains presented below share a single source sample, sequenced in a study of identical twins (dated by TCRdb to between 2015 and 2016). The library came from 5' RACE. The reads were generated on an Illumina HiSeq 2000. TCRdb reran the public reads through fastp at Q25 and MiXCR, keeping productive beta chains. All rows with the same CDR3 protein become a single entry with the most common DNA and genes. The sample table holds 350,000 or so distinct CDR3 sequences, of which 12% were seen once. The ten largest make up around 7.8% of the sample. The sample was also reused in another study, on yellow fever vaccine responses in identical twins.

Sequenced sample: CD8+ T cells sorted from blood. Receptors originate from a young woman in good health.

The V call is TRBV20-1, the J call TRBJ2-7; possibly TRBD2 for D (5 bases). The CDR3 covers 19 residues. The V gene's germline CDR1 is DFQATT and CDR2 SNEGSKA (reference sequence). Trimming removed 1 base from V and 0 bases from J, with 25 bases in between. CDR3 coding DNA: TGCAGTGCTAGAGGATGGGCAGGCCTAGCAGGCCGGAGCTCCTACGAGCAGTACTTC. It codes for CSARGWAGLAGRSSYEQYF.

This clonotype occurred many times. The V and J genes are TRBV7-8 and TRBJ2-5; tentatively, D is TRBD2 (5 bases). The germline V gene has CDR1 SGHVS and CDR2 FQNEAQ. This CDR3 is built from 15 residues. V was cut by 1 base and J by 5 bases, with 14 bases left in between. The CDR3 sequence: CASSLGRGPQETQYF. CDR3 coding DNA: TGTGCCAGCAGCTTAGGCCGAGGGCCTCAGGAGACCCAGTACTTC.

In this sample, this clonotype turned up a few times. The chain joins TRBV29-1 to TRBJ2-1; 10 bases map to TRBD1. Germline V gene data show CDR1 as SQVTM and CDR2 as ANQGSEA. V was pared by 7 bases and J by 5 bases, with 20 bases of the junction left unmatched. This CDR3 spans 18 amino acids. The CDR3 nucleotides read TGCAGCGCCGATTTAGGGACAGGGGCCTCGGTAGGAGACAATGAGCAGTTCTTC. Protein product: CSADLGTGASVGDNEQFF.

The chain couples TRBV3-1 to TRBJ2-1, with D maybe TRBD2 (5 bases). Trimming left V 0 bases short and J 2 bases short, with 14 bases between. The germline V gene has CDR1 LGHDT and CDR2 YNNKEL (reference sequence). CDR3 length equals 17 residues. DNA for the CDR3: TGTGCCAGCAGCCAAGACATGGACTGGGTCCCCTACAATGAGCAGTTCTTC. This sequence encodes CASSQDMDWVPYNEQFF.

The rearrangement joins TRBV6-5 to TRBJ2-7; 7 bases align to TRBD2. The junction had 8 bases not matched to a gene; V was cut back by 6 bases and J by 0 bases. Germline V gene data show CDR1 as MNHEY and CDR2 as SVGAGI. This CDR3 is built from 15 residues. CDR3 nucleotides: TGTGCCAGCAGCTACGAGCGGGGACTCTCCTACGAGCAGTACGTC. Protein product: CASSYERGLSYEQYV.

This rearrangement joins TRBV6-4 to TRBJ2-3; TRBD2 matches at 7 bases. V shed 4 bases and J 6 bases; nucleotides not matched to a gene: 10. CDR3 length: 15 residues. Germline V gene lookup returns CDR1 MRHNA and CDR2 SNTAGT. The CDR3 sequence is CASSVTSDGGDTQYF. CDR3 nucleotide sequence: TGTGCCAGCAGTGTGACTAGTGACGGGGGGGATACGCAGTATTTT.

In this sample, this clonotype turned up a few times. The chain employs TRBV29-1 and TRBJ1-2, with D perhaps TRBD1 (6 bases). The CDR3 sequence is 13 residues long. V shed 2 bases and J shed 8 bases, with 15 bases lying between them. The V gene's germline CDR1 is SQVTM and CDR2 ANQGSEA. CDR3 bases: TGCAGCGTTGAAAAGACAGGTTTTGTCGGCTACACCTTC. Translated, it gives CSVEKTGFVGYTF.

In its sample, this clonotype was seen a few times. The chain couples TRBV28 to TRBJ2-7; 7 bases line up with TRBD1. This CDR3 is built from 14 residues. Per germline, CDR1 MDHEN and CDR2 SYDVKM. Trimming removed 4 bases from V and 7 bases from J; junction bases left unmatched: 10. The CDR3 sequence: CASSSLRQGEEQYV. The CDR3 region has the DNA TGTGCCAGCAGTTCCCTCCGACAGGGAGAAGAGCAGTACGTC.

This clonotype appeared a few times. V usage is TRBV20-1 and J usage is TRBJ2-7; 11 bases match TRBD2. V trimming: 5 bases; J trimming: 4 bases; junction bases outside the gene matches: 4. The CDR3 runs to 13 residues. From germline, CDR1 is DFQATT and CDR2 SNEGSKA (reference sequence). CDR3 coding DNA: TGCAGTGCTGGGGGACTAGCGGAGTACGAGCAGTACTTC. Its protein is CSAGGLAEYEQYF.

The V and J genes are TRBV5-1 and TRBJ2-2; D is possibly TRBD1 (5 bases). V was shortened by 5 bases and J by 7 bases, with 18 bases between the two germline ends. Germline CDR1 and CDR2: SGHRS and YFSETQ. The CDR3 spans 15 residues. The CDR3: CASRSDLGRSGELFF. CDR3 DNA sequence: TGCGCCAGCAGATCCGACCTGGGGCGCAGCGGGGAGCTGTTTTTT. The full variable domain, in which reference TRBV5-1 and TRBJ2-2 provide the parts outside the CDR3, is KAGVTQTPRYLIKTRGQQVTLSCSPISGHRSVSWYQQTPGQGLQFLFEYFSETQRNKGNFPGRFSGRQFSNSRSEMNVSTLELGDSALYLCASRSDLGRSGELFFGEGSRLTVL.

In this sample, this clonotype turned up a few times. The V call is TRBV29-1, the J call TRBJ2-2, with D uncertain. Germline CDR1 SQVTM, CDR2 ANQGSEA. The CDR3 runs 14 residues. Deletions cut 1 base from V and 1 base from J, with 7 bases between. This chain's CDR3 is CSVEAGLNTGELFF. In DNA form, the CDR3 reads TGCAGCGTTGAAGCGGGCTTGAACACCGGGGAGCTGTTTTTT.

The rearrangement uses TRBV5-1 and TRBJ2-7; possibly TRBD1 or TRBD2 for D (5 bases each). Trimming removed 0 bases from V and 2 bases from J, with 18 bases in between. The germline V gene has CDR1 SGHRS and CDR2 YFSETQ. CDR3 length: 17 residues. CDR3 DNA sequence: TGCGCCAGCAGCTTGGGGGACCAGCAGGGATCCCCCTACGAGCAGTACTTC. It specifies CASSLGDQQGSPYEQYF. Variable domain in full (rest from reference TRBV5-1 and TRBJ2-7): KAGVTQTPRYLIKTRGQQVTLSCSPISGHRSVSWYQQTPGQGLQFLFEYFSETQRNKGNFPGRFSGRQFSNSRSEMNVSTLELGDSALYLCASSLGDQQGSPYEQYFGPGTRLTVT.

The chain has TRBV28 and TRBJ2-2; TRBD1 aligns across 9 bases. The trim removed 0 bases at V and 1 base at J, leaving 0 bases unmatched. Germline V gene data show CDR1 as MDHEN and CDR2 as SYDVKM. This CDR3 comprises 16 residues. This CDR3 is CASSLWGQGNTGELFF. CDR3 DNA sequence: TGTGCCAGCAGTTTATGGGGACAGGGGAACACCGGGGAGCTGTTTTTT.

This chain uses TRBV7-9 with TRBJ1-1; D gene uncertain. Trimming removed 5 bases at V and 8 bases at J, with 12 bases between. Looked up from germline, CDR1 is SEHNR and CDR2 is FQNEAQ (reference sequence). The CDR3 runs 12 residues. The CDR3 sequence is CASSIPRQEAFF. For the CDR3, the DNA is TGTGCCAGCAGCATACCGCGGCAGGAAGCTTTCTTT. Variable domain in full (rest from reference TRBV7-9 and TRBJ1-1): DTGVSQNPRHKITKRGQNVTFRCDPISEHNRLYWYRQTLGQGPEFLTYFQNEAQLEKSRLLSDRFSAERPKGSFSTLEIQRTEQGDSAMYLCASSIPRQEAFFGQGTRLTVV.

In this sample, this clonotype turned up many times. The chain combines TRBV28 with TRBJ1-2; D ambiguous. Trimming pared 3 bases from V and 4 bases from J, leaving 9 bases between. CDR1 is MDHEN, CDR2 SYDVKM, per germline. The CDR3 consists of 13 residues. The CDR3 loop is CASSFYSAYGYTF. The CDR3 DNA is TGTGCCAGCAGTTTTTACAGCGCCTATGGCTACACCTTC.

This clonotype has more than one count but fewer than ten. J is TRBJ2-1 and V is TRBV14, with 16 bases that match TRBD2. Germline CDR1 and CDR2: SGHDN and FVKESK. With 0 bases clipped from V and 4 bases from J, the junction kept 3 bases outside the gene matches. This CDR3 contains 18 residues. CDR3 nucleotide sequence: TGTGCCAGCAGCCAAGAGGGGACTAGCGGGGGGGCGTACAATGAGCAGTTCTTC. It encodes CASSQEGTSGGAYNEQFF.

The V call is TRBV3-1, the J call TRBJ1-3, with unresolved D. V was cut by 3 bases and J by 0 bases, with 12 bases left in between. This CDR3 contains 16 residues. Looked up from germline, CDR1 is LGHDT and CDR2 is YNNKEL (reference sequence). Written as DNA, the CDR3 is TGTGCCAGCAGCCACGCCGTGGAGGGCTCTGGAAACACCATATATTTT. Translated, it gives CASSHAVEGSGNTIYF. Based on the CDR3 plus reference TRBV3-1 and TRBJ1-3, the full variable domain is DTAVSQTPKYLVTQMGNDKSIKCEQNLGHDTMYWYKQDSKKFLKIMFSYNNKELIINETVPNRFSPKSPDKAHLNLHINSLELGDSAVYFCASSHAVEGSGNTIYFGEGSWLTVV.

J is TRBJ2-7 and V is TRBV7-9, with TRBD1 matching over 7 bases. CDR3 size: 16 residues. Germline-derived CDR1 and CDR2 are SEHNR and FQNEAQ (reference sequence). The junction had 12 bases not matched to a gene; V was cut back by 5 bases and J by 2 bases. The CDR3 DNA reads TGTGCCAGCAGCCCTCTCCTAGGGGGCGCCCCCTACGAGCAGTACTTC. The encoded protein is CASSPLLGGAPYEQYF. Full variable domain (remainder filled in from reference TRBV7-9 and TRBJ2-7): DTGVSQNPRHKITKRGQNVTFRCDPISEHNRLYWYRQTLGQGPEFLTYFQNEAQLEKSRLLSDRFSAERPKGSFSTLEIQRTEQGDSAMYLCASSPLLGGAPYEQYFGPGTRLTVT.